Included here is one T cell receptor (beta chain) sequence, with context. What it binds is not known. The CDR3 contains 12 residues. The germline CDR1 and CDR2 sequences are ENHRY and SYGVKD. The data derive from a study of monozygotic twins with inflammatory bowel disease. Study results and limitations: The study found lower TCRbeta diversity (inverse Simpson) in IBD patients than in healthy co-twins. Repertoire likeness was no different across concordant and discordant twins, perhaps owing to restricted power.

The total RNA came straight from whole blood, and T cells were not sorted beforehand. cDNA was produced in eight separate reactions per sample. TCRdb re-called the 5' RACE reads; every CDR3 protein appears as one record, without DNA. Its listing shows some 150,000 distinct CDR3 sequences. The chain combines TRBV10-3 with TRBJ2-1. This TCR was sampled from a human donor with ulcerative colitis or Crohn's disease, or a healthy co-twin of an affected twin (not recorded which). Sequences were obtained from blood. CDR3 protein: CAISVGGYEQFF.